The rows below give T cell receptor beta chains drawn from one sample of a study of beta chain features in type 1 diabetes. Produced via immunoSEQ multiplex PCR; TCRdb's table is partial and in-frame only. The sample includes about 230,000 clones, 9.6% of them seen just once. The material sequenced was naive CD4+ T cells from blood. All receptors derive from a woman aged 18-29 years in good health. Each CDR3 is given with its conserved first and last residue. D genes are given only for firm matches. Clone size is stated in some rows and not others, as once, few, many or a class when expanded.

j_call	cdr3_length	d_call	v_call	clone_size	cdr3_nt	cdr3_aa
TRBJ2-5	15	NA	TRBV6-1	NA	TGTGCCAGCAGTGAAGTGGCCCACCTCCAAGAGACCCAGTACTTC	CASSEVAHLQETQYF
TRBJ1-4	10	NA	TRBV20-1	few	TGCAGTGCAAGTCGAGGAAAACTGTTTTTT	CSASRGKLFF
TRBJ1-5	13	NA	TRBV7-9	NA	TGTGCCAGCAGCTTATCGCTAGGTCAGCCCCAGCATTTT	CASSLSLGQPQHF
TRBJ2-7	17	NA	TRBV6-1	few	TGTGCCAGCAGTGAAGCGCTTCTTTCGGGAGTTGGCTACGAGCAGTACTTC	CASSEALLSGVGYEQYF
TRBJ2-7	14	TRBD2	TRBV6-5	once	TGTGCCAGCGAAGGGACTAGCGGTTCCTACGAGCAGTACTTC	CASEGTSGSYEQYF
TRBJ2-1	20	TRBD2	TRBV2	NA	TGTGCCAGCAGTGAAATGGGTAGCGCTAGCGGGAGGGCCAGGAACAATGAGCAGTTCTTC	CASSEMGSASGRARNNEQFF
TRBJ1-6	16	TRBD1	TRBV5-4	NA	TGTGCCAGCAGCCTGGATCCACAGGGGGCAGGGTCACCCCTCCACTTT	CASSLDPQGAGSPLHF
TRBJ2-5	15	NA	TRBV6-5	NA	TGTGCCACACGGGCAGGGGCCGTTAAGCAAGAGACCCAGTACTTC	CATRAGAVKQETQYF
TRBJ2-7	15	NA	TRBV9	few	TGTGCCAGCAGCGTAGCGGCGGGTCGAACCTACGAGCAGTACTTC	CASSVAAGRTYEQYF
TRBJ2-4	15	NA	TRBV5-1	few	TGCGCCAGCAGCTTTCAAGGACAGGGAGGGGGCATTCAGTACTTC	CASSFQGQGGGIQYF
TRBJ2-7	16	NA	TRBV9	NA	TGTGCCAGCAGCGTTTCGTCACAGGGAATACAGAACGAGCAGTACTTC	CASSVSSQGIQNEQYF
TRBJ2-2	16	TRBD1	TRBV11-1	NA	TGTGCCAGCAGCACCAGGACAGGTCGGGCTACCGGGGAGCTGTTTTTT	CASSTRTGRATGELFF
TRBJ2-1	15	TRBD2	TRBV19	few	TGTGCCAGTACCACGGGACTAGCGGGAGCCAATGAGCAGTTCTTC	CASTTGLAGANEQFF
TRBJ1-2	13	TRBD1	TRBV27	many	TGTGCCAGCAGTGTTAGGACAGGGAACGGCTACACCTTC	CASSVRTGNGYTF
TRBJ2-1	14	NA	TRBV21-1	NA	TGTGCCAGCAGTCTCCCACCCGCGGCGAATGAGCAGTTCTTC	CASSLPPAANEQFF
TRBJ2-2	15	NA	TRBV14	few	TGTGCCAGCAGCCCTTCCGGGGTCCCACGCGGGGAGCTGTTTTTT	CASSPSGVPRGELFF